This T cell receptor beta chain stems from a study of identifying expanded T cells in peripheral blood. The CDR3 totals 13 residues. CDR1 is SGHNT, CDR2 YYREEE, per germline (reference sequence). V was trimmed by 0 bases and J by 1 base, leaving 2 bases between them. For this clone: What it binds is unknown. This sample includes further DNA sequences coding for the same CDR3.

Study-wide results and limits: Technical replicates showed approximately 1.2 changed clones; two weeks about 16; four weeks 19. Approximately two-week clone count variance significantly increased as total template count grew.

Assay: immunoSEQ multiplex PCR; the TCRdb copy retains only in-frame clones and omits some. The data hold tens of thousands of clones, with roughly 90% observed a single time. Sequencing was carried out using blood. The chain combines TRBV5-4 with TRBJ1-5; D unresolved. The source of this sequence is a person aged 18-70 years in good health. The CDR3 sequence is CASSLGSNQPQHF. CDR3 DNA sequence: TGTGCCAGCAGCTTGGGGAGCAATCAGCCCCAGCATTTT.